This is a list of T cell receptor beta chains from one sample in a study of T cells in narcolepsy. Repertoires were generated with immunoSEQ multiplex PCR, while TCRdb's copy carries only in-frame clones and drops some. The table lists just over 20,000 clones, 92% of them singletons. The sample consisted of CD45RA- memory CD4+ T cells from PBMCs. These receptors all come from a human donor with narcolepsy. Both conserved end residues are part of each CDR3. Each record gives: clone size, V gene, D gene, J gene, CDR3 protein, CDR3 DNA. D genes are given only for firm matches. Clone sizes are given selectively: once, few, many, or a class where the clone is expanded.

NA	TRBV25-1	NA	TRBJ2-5	CASSEITGPETQYF	TGTGCCAGCAGTGAAATCACCGGGCCAGAGACCCAGTACTTC
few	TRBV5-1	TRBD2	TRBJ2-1	CASSLSAREGKQFF	TGCGCCAGCAGTTTATCAGCAAGGGAGGGCAAGCAGTTCTTC
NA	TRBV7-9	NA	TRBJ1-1	CASSDPNTEAFF	TGTGCCAGCAGCGACCCGAACACTGAAGCTTTCTTT
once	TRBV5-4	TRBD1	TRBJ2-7	CASSQQGVTYEQYF	TGCGCCAGCAGCCAACAGGGGGTCACCTACGAGCAGTACTTC
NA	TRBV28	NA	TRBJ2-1	CASSQSGSYNEQFF	TGTGCCAGCAGTCAGTCGGGGTCCTACAATGAGCAGTTCTTC
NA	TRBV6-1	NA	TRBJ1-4	CASSELRRKLFF	TGTGCCAGCAGTGAACTTCGGCGAAAACTGTTTTTT
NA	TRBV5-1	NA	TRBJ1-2	CASSLSDNNYGYTF	TGCGCCAGCAGCTTGAGCGACAATAACTATGGCTACACCTTC
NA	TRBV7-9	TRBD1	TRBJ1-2	CASSLQQGIGGGYTF	TGTGCCAGCAGCCTCCAACAGGGGATAGGAGGTGGCTACACCTTC
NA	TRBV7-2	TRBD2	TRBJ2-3	CASSLARGGRSDTQYF	TGTGCCAGCAGCTTAGCGCGGGGGGGTCGTAGCGATACGCAGTATTTT
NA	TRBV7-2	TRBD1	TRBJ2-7	CASRTGASYEQYF	TGTGCCAGCCGGACAGGTGCCTCCTACGAGCAGTACTTC
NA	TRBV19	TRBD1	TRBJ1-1	CASYDRGRVTEAFF	TGTGCCAGTTACGACAGGGGGCGAGTCACTGAAGCTTTCTTT
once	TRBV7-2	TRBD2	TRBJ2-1	CASSPGTSYEQFF	TGTGCCAGCAGCCCCGGGACTAGCTATGAGCAGTTCTTC
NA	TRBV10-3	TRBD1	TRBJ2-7	CAIRGDRGAYEQYF	TGTGCCATCAGGGGGGACAGGGGGGCCTACGAGCAGTACTTC
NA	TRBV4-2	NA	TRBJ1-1	CASREYGANTEAFF	TGTGCCAGCAGGGAGTACGGCGCGAACACTGAAGCTTTCTTT
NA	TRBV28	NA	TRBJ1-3	CASTTGGSGNTIYF	TGTGCCAGCACCACGGGGGGCTCTGGAAACACCATATATTTT
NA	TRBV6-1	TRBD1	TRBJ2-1	CASSETGGLSYNEQFF	TGTGCCAGCAGTGAGACAGGGGGCCTCTCCTACAATGAGCAGTTCTTC
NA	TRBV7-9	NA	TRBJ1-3	CASSSRWQGRSGNTIYF	TGTGCCAGCAGCTCTCGGTGGCAGGGGCGCTCTGGAAACACCATATATTTT
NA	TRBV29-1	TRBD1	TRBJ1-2	CSVRQGARGYTF	TGCAGCGTTCGACAGGGGGCGCGGGGCTACACCTTC
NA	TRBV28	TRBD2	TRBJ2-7	CASSIDTLAGDYEQYF	TGTGCCAGCAGTATTGATACGCTAGCGGGAGATTACGAGCAGTACTTC
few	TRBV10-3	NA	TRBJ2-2	CAIRATSTGELFF	TGTGCCATCAGAGCCACTAGCACCGGGGAGCTGTTTTTT
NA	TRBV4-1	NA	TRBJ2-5	CASSQDTARGNLGKETQYF	TGCGCCAGCAGCCAAGATACGGCCAGGGGTAATTTGGGGAAGGAGACCCAGTACTTC
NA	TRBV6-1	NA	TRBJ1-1	CASAEIRGETEAFF	TGTGCCAGCGCTGAGATTAGGGGTGAAACTGAAGCTTTCTTT
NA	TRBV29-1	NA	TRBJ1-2	CSVLENYGYTF	TGCAGCGTTTTAGAAAACTATGGCTACACCTTC
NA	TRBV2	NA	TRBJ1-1	CASSAEVANTEAFF	TGTGCCAGCAGTGCAGAAGTGGCTAACACTGAAGCTTTCTTT
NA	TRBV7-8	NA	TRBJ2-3	CASSLNVGDTQYF	TGTGCCAGCAGCTTAAACGTAGGGGATACGCAGTATTTT
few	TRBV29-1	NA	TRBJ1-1	CSVERGQGTEAFF	TGCAGCGTTGAAAGAGGGCAGGGCACTGAAGCTTTCTTT
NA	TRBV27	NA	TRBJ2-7	CASSSRGAGPLYEQYF	TGTGCCAGCAGTTCCCGGGGAGCGGGCCCTCTTTACGAGCAGTACTTC
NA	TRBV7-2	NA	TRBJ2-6	CASSLAFSGANVLTF	TGTGCCAGCAGCTTAGCGTTTTCTGGGGCCAACGTCCTGACTTTC
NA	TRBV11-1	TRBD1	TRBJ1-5	CASSPTGVQPQHF	TGTGCCAGCAGTCCCACAGGGGTTCAGCCCCAGCATTTT
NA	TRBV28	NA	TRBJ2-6	CASSFTTSGANVLTF	TGTGCCAGCAGTTTTACTACCTCTGGGGCCAACGTCCTGACTTTC
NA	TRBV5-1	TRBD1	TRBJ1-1	CASSWTGSNTEAFF	TGCGCCAGCAGCTGGACAGGGAGTAACACTGAAGCTTTCTTT
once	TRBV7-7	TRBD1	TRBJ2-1	CASSADRGRYDEQFF	TGTGCTAGCAGCGCTGACAGGGGGAGGTACGATGAGCAGTTCTTC